These 2 T cell receptor beta chains were sequenced from one sample in a study of cytomegalovirus exposure and HLA in healthy donors. Researchers ran the PCR with 60 Vbeta and 13 Jbeta primers. Sequencing was performed with immunoSEQ multiplex PCR; in TCRdb, only in-frame clones are kept and a portion is missing. Of over 70,000 clones listed, roughly three quarters are singletons. Sequenced material: PBMCs. All receptors derive from a man aged 30 to 39 in good health and CMV-seronegative.

The chain has TRBV7-2 and TRBJ1-2; D gene ambiguous. The CDR3 length is 13 residues. Germline V gene data show CDR1 as SGHTA and CDR2 as FQGNSA. The V end lost 3 bases, the J end lost 4 bases, and 9 bases lay between the germline ends. CDR3 in DNA: TGTGCCAGCAGCTTTGAGCCGCTCTATGGCTACACCTTC. This translates into CASSFEPLYGYTF.

V and J are TRBV28 and TRBJ1-1, with a tentative D call TRBD1 (5 bases). Germline loops: CDR1 MDHEN, CDR2 SYDVKM. The CDR3 extends over 16 amino acids. Trimming stripped 2 bases from V and 0 bases from J, with 13 bases between. The CDR3 spells CASSLGQGWMNTEAFF. CDR3 nucleotides: TGTGCCAGCAGTTTAGGTCAGGGTTGGATGAACACTGAAGCTTTCTTT.